The clone carrying this T cell receptor (beta chain) was counted only a few times. Its specificity is not known. A read error may produce the germline difference seen at one junction end. There are 14 residues in the CDR3. Germline V gene lookup returns CDR1 SGHRS and CDR2 YFSETQ. The memory fraction was CD4+CD45RO+CD25- cells. Study results and caveats: In terms of TCR gene usage, tumor memory CD4+ T cells clustered together with blood and lymph node memory CD4+ cells, as well as with lymph node naive CD4+ cells.

Semi-nested PCR with Nested Universal Primer A followed constant-region reverse priming of full-length variable regions. MiXCR, run by TCRdb on the 5' RACE reads, gives a single entry per CDR3 protein. The data hold 5,000 or so distinct CDR3 sequences, with roughly a third observed a single time. The material sequenced was memory CD4+ T cells sorted from blood. Subset specified: memory CD4+ T cells, CD4+CD45RO+CD25-. The sequence was collected from a female donor with breast cancer. This rearrangement joins TRBV5-1 to TRBJ2-7; tentative D call: TRBD2 (6 bases). As DNA, the CDR3 is TGCGCCAGCAGTTCGGAGGGCTATCCTTACGTGCAGTACTTC. Translating it yields CASSSEGYPYVQYF.